This T cell receptor (beta chain) was captured in a study of blood T cell repertoires in COVID-19. Study-level background: The origin of the acute and convalescent COVID-19 samples was the United States, Italy and Spain.

Between the trimmed V and J ends, which lost 5 bases and 7 bases, there was a span of 17 bases. CDR1 and CDR2 (germline): KGHSH, LQKENI. This CDR3 has 14 residues. In the original workflow: Amplifying reference gene primers gave estimates of nucleated cell counts. Sequenced by immunoSEQ multiplex PCR; TCRdb stores in-frame clones only, minus some. Clonal size and the V and J genes are those of that table, whereas D and trimming came from the DNA. The table has some 240,000 clones, roughly 79% seen once; the top ten hold roughly 8%. Patients at the Seattle site were enrolled during active infection and followed longitudinally.

The clonotype originates from a woman older than 75 with COVID-19, enrolled during active disease. J is TRBJ2-5 and V is TRBV18, with a weak D call TRBD1 (5 bases). The sequenced sample was peripheral blood. CDR3: CASSSERQTPTQYF. CDR3 nucleotide sequence: TGTGCCAGCTCATCGGAACGACAGACACCGACCCAGTACTTC.